This T cell receptor (beta chain) derives from a study of OX40 agonist ivuxolimab in advanced cancers. Study as a whole: The patients got ivuxolimab, which is an agonistic anti-OX40 (CD134) antibody.

This CDR3 comprises 13 residues. The germline V gene has CDR1 SQVTM and CDR2 ANQGSEA. V shed 1 base and J 2 bases; nucleotides not matched to a gene: 1. TCRdb's copy holds only in-frame clones and misses some; the assay was immunoSEQ multiplex PCR. The data contain 60,000 to 100,000 clones, just under 95% of them singletons. The specimen comprised CD4+ or CD8+ T cells sorted from blood, sampled in a trial of the OX40 agonist ivuxolimab. The source is an adult with an advanced solid tumor such as melanoma, head and neck, liver or kidney cancer. This sequence joins TRBV29-1 and TRBJ2-7; TRBD1 agrees at 8 bases. CDR3 bases: TGCAGCGTTGAAGGGACAGGGACCTACGAGCAGTACTTC. Protein: CSVEGTGTYEQYF.